A selection of T cell receptor beta chains follows, all from one sample in a study of shared clonotypes between healthy human individuals. This table comes from immunoSEQ multiplex PCR, and its TCRdb copy is limited to in-frame clones, with some not included. The sample consists of more than 2 million clones, 85% to 95% of them appearing once. The sequenced sample consisted of naive CD4+ T cells sorted from blood. The receptors shown here come from a man younger than 30 in good health. Each CDR3 is given with its conserved first and last residue. The order of the fields is CDR3 protein, CDR3 DNA, clone size, D gene, V gene, J gene. D genes are given only for firm matches. For some rows the clone size is stated as once, few or many, or as a class when expanded; others skip it.

CDR3: CAWRGGQGVYEQYF
DNA: TGTGCCTGGAGGGGGGGACAGGGAGTCTACGAGCAGTACTTC
size: many
D: TRBD1
V: TRBV30
J: TRBJ2-7

CDR3: CASSPQIFGTPPRWRDYGYTF
DNA: TGTGCCAGCAGTCCCCAGATTTTCGGGACACCCCCTCGCTGGAGGGACTATGGCTACACCTTC
size: NA
D: NA
V: TRBV27
J: TRBJ1-2

CDR3: CASSPGQTETQYF
DNA: TGTGCCAGCAGCCCGGGACAGACGGAGACCCAGTACTTC
size: NA
D: TRBD1
V: TRBV5-6
J: TRBJ2-5

CDR3: CASSPGQGMGSYNEQFF
DNA: TGCGCCAGCAGTCCGGGACAGGGGATGGGCTCCTACAATGAGCAGTTCTTC
size: NA
D: TRBD1
V: TRBV4-1
J: TRBJ2-1

CDR3: CASRLSGSGRNEQFF
DNA: TGTGCCAGCAGACTAAGCGGGAGTGGAAGAAATGAGCAGTTCTTC
size: NA
D: TRBD2
V: TRBV6-5
J: TRBJ2-1

CDR3: CASSPRDRGTDTQYF
DNA: TGTGCCAGCAGTCCCCGGGACAGGGGCACAGATACGCAGTATTTT
size: NA
D: TRBD1
V: TRBV6-1
J: TRBJ2-3

CDR3: CASSRGTSYEQYF
DNA: TGTGCCAGCTCCCGCGGGACTAGTTATGAGCAGTACTTC
size: NA
D: TRBD2
V: TRBV18
J: TRBJ2-7

CDR3: CASSLRGYGSEQYF
DNA: TGCGCCAGCAGCTTGAGGGGGTATGGTTCCGAGCAGTACTTC
size: once
D: NA
V: TRBV5-1
J: TRBJ2-7

CDR3: CASRTREPPTYEQYF
DNA: TGTGCCAGCAGAACCCGGGAGCCCCCAACCTACGAGCAGTACTTC
size: NA
D: NA
V: TRBV6-5
J: TRBJ2-7

CDR3: CASRGQGIYNEQFF
DNA: TGTGCCAGCAGAGGACAGGGGATTTACAATGAGCAGTTCTTC
size: NA
D: TRBD1
V: TRBV2
J: TRBJ2-1